The present T cell receptor beta chain was sequenced within a study of regulatory T cells in long-lasting Graves disease. TCR beta libraries were built with iRepertoire HTBI primers and Arm-PCR of CDR3 regions. TCRdb called the multiplex PCR reads again in MiXCR, with one record for every CDR3 protein. The sample has around 240,000 distinct CDR3 sequences, around 18% seen once. Trimming stripped 6 bases from V and 9 bases from J, with 18 bases between. The CDR3 is made up of 14 amino acids. CDR1 and CDR2 from the germline V gene are MNHNS and SASEGT. This clonotype was recorded many times. Time point: newly diagnosed GD, antithyroid drugs for less than 3 months. RNA extracted from PBMCs served as the sequencing template. These data were also reused for a study on T cells in Graves' hyperthyroidism and ophthalmopathy. That source notes: Patients were excluded because of uncontrolled infection, other autoimmune disease, pregnancy or lactation. Most clonotypes that expanded in the thyroid above 0.001 also showed up in blood. Ophthalmopathy and stable hyperthyroidism were told apart by a 13 V-J model.

The clonotype was recovered from a woman between 25 and 40 years old with Graves disease. Sequencing was performed on peripheral blood mononuclear cells (PBMCs), taken at new diagnosis, from a patient treated with antithyroid drugs. This sequence joins TRBV6-1 and TRBJ1-5, with D possibly TRBD1 on 6 matching bases. The CDR3 protein is CASRADRSQGPQHF. In DNA form, the CDR3 reads TGTGCCAGCAGGGCAGACAGGTCCCAGGGGCCCCAGCATTTT.